These T cell receptor beta chains were read from a single sample in a study of blood T cell repertoires in COVID-19. Profiled with immunoSEQ multiplex PCR; TCRdb holds only in-frame clones, not every one. The sample has 150,000 to 200,000 clones, roughly four fifths seen once. The material sequenced was peripheral blood. The receptors stem from a human donor in a cohort sampled during active COVID-19. Both conserved end residues are part of each CDR3. The D gene is left open where the match is weak. Part of the rows lack a size; the others show once, few, many or a class for expanded clones.

V,length,D,J,size,DNA,CDR3
TRBV4-3,15,TRBD1,TRBJ1-5,-,TGCGCCAGCAGCCAAGTACCACAGGGGGTTGCGCCCCAGCATTTT,CASSQVPQGVAPQHF
TRBV7-9,15,TRBD1,TRBJ1-6,-,TGTGCCAGCAGCTCCAGGACAGGGAAAAATTCACCCCTCCACTTT,CASSSRTGKNSPLHF
TRBV5-4,17,TRBD2,TRBJ2-5,-,TGTGCCAGCACTGAGGGGACCCTTAGCGGGACACAAGAGACCCAGTACTTC,CASTEGTLSGTQETQYF
TRBV2,15,TRBD2,TRBJ2-2,-,TGTGCCAGCCTCCTAGCGGAGGCGAACACCGGGGAGCTGTTTTTT,CASLLAEANTGELFF
TRBV28,17,TRBD1,TRBJ1-1,-,TGTGCCAGCATTGGGGACAGGGGGCTCCGAACTGACACTGAAGCTTTCTTT,CASIGDRGLRTDTEAFF
TRBV5-1,14,-,TRBJ2-7,-,TGCGCCAGCAGCCCGGCGGGACCACCTCCCGAGCAGTACTTC,CASSPAGPPPEQYF
TRBV28,16,-,TRBJ1-5,-,TGTGCCAGCAGGTTACGGCGGATCCTAGGCAATCAGCCCCAGCATTTT,CASRLRRILGNQPQHF
TRBV28,17,-,TRBJ1-5,-,TGTGCCAGCAGCCGCACTCAGTGGGGCAGGGACAATCAGCCCCAGCATTTT,CASSRTQWGRDNQPQHF
TRBV6-5,14,-,TRBJ1-1,once,TGTGCCAGCTCAGGCAGGGGAACGAACACTGAAGCTTTCTTT,CASSGRGTNTEAFF
TRBV6-5,14,TRBD1,TRBJ1-4,-,TGTGCCAGCAGACCCGGGACAGGGAGAGAAAAACTGTTTTTT,CASRPGTGREKLFF
TRBV5-6,11,-,TRBJ1-1,-,TGTGCCAGCAGCTTGGGCGGAGGGGCTTTCTTT,CASSLGGGAFF
TRBV7-7,15,TRBD2,TRBJ2-3,-,TGTGCTAGCAGCTTAGGTTGGCGGGGGACAGATACGCAGTATTTT,CASSLGWRGTDTQYF
TRBV5-6,18,TRBD1,TRBJ1-1,-,TGTGCCAGCAGCTCCAATACAAGACAGGGGTGGTGGAACACTGAAGCTTTCTTT,CASSSNTRQGWWNTEAFF
TRBV2,13,-,TRBJ2-7,-,TGTGCCAGCAGTGGGACAGCATCCTACGAGCAGTACTTC,CASSGTASYEQYF
TRBV27,13,TRBD1,TRBJ1-2,once,TGTGCCAGCAGAAACAGGGGCCCCTATGGCTACACCTTC,CASRNRGPYGYTF
TRBV27,15,-,TRBJ2-5,few,TGTGCCAGCAGTTTATCCCCATCGCCAGGGGAGACCCAGTACTTC,CASSLSPSPGETQYF
TRBV6-5,11,-,TRBJ2-7,few,TGTGCCAGCAGATCCACCGGTGGGCAGTACTTC,CASRSTGGQYF
TRBV7-2,15,TRBD1,TRBJ1-3,-,TGTGCCAGCAGCTTAGGACAGGGGTTAGGAAACACCATATATTTT,CASSLGQGLGNTIYF
TRBV28,16,-,TRBJ1-1,-,TGTGCCAGCAGTTTAACAGGGCTCCATGGTCACACTGAAGCTTTCTTT,CASSLTGLHGHTEAFF
TRBV4-3,18,TRBD2,TRBJ2-3,-,TGCGCCAGCAGCCAAGACGTGAGCGGGAGGCGAGGCACAGATACGCAGTATTTT,CASSQDVSGRRGTDTQYF
TRBV5-6,14,-,TRBJ2-5,-,TGTGCCAGCAGCTTGGTCGGGTCGTTGGAGACCCAGTACTTC,CASSLVGSLETQYF
TRBV28,17,TRBD1,TRBJ1-6,-,TGTGCCAGCAGTTTATACCCCAGGGACAGTGGGAATTCACCCCTCCACTTT,CASSLYPRDSGNSPLHF